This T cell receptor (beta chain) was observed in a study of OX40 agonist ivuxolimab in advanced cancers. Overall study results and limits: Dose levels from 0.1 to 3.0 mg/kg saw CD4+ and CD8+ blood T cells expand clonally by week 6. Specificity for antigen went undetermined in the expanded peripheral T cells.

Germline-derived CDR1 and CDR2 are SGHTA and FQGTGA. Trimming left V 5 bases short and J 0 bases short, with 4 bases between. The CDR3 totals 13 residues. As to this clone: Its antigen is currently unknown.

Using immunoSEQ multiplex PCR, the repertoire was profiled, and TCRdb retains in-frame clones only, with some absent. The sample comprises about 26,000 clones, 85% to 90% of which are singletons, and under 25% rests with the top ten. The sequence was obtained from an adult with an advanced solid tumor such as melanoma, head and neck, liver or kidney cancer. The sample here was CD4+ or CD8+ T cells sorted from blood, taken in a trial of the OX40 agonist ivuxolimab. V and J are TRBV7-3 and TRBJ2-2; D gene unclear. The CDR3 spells CASSLPNTGELFF. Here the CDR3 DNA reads TGTGCCAGCAGCCTCCCGAACACCGGGGAGCTGTTTTTT. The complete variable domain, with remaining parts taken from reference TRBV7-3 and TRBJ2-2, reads GAGVSQTPSNKVTEKGKYVELRCDPISGHTALYWYRQSLGQGPEFLIYFQGTGAADDSGLPNDRFFAVRPEGSVSTLKIQRTERGDSAVYLCASSLPNTGELFFGEGSRLTVL.